One TCR beta chain is described in this entry. These data originate in a study of radiation and T cells in renal cell carcinoma. Time point indicated: blood 4 weeks post-SBRT, at nephrectomy. As to treatment: 15 Gy SBRT to primary tumor, nephrectomy 4 weeks later. Trimming took 4 bases from V and 0 from J; bases not matched to a gene: 3. Germline assignment: CDR1 LGHNT and CDR2 FRNRAP. The CDR3 extends over 16 amino acids. TCRdb's copy holds only in-frame clones and misses some; the assay was immunoSEQ multiplex PCR. The sample has about 78,000 clones, 80% to 90% seen once. The sequences come from blood, collected from a patient whose treatment included radiotherapy and nephrectomy. This receptor was taken from a woman in her 70s with renal cell carcinoma. The V and J genes are TRBV12-5 and TRBJ1-5, with TRBD1 matching over 10 bases. The CDR3: CASGWTGGDSNQPQHF. In DNA, the CDR3 is TGTGCTAGTGGTTGGACAGGGGGGGATAGCAATCAGCCCCAGCATTTT.